Each of the 10 T cell receptor beta chains below was sequenced from the same sample in a study of blood T cell repertoires in COVID-19. The protocol was immunoSEQ multiplex PCR, while the TCRdb copy is restricted to in-frame clones and leaves out a portion. In the table there are approximately 59,000 clones, 80% to 90% of which are singletons. The specimen sequenced was peripheral blood. Receptor source: a man aged 55 to 69 with COVID-19, enrolled during active disease.

CDR3 loop: CAWSATGVGELFF. In DNA, the CDR3 is TGTGCCTGGAGTGCCACAGGGGTCGGGGAGCTGTTTTTT. The chain employs TRBV30 and TRBJ2-2; 7 nucleotides align to TRBD1. The germline V gene encodes CDR1 GTSNPN and CDR2 SVGIG (reference sequence). The CDR3 is 13 amino acids. Trimming at V came to 1 base and at J to 7 bases, leaving 3 bases not matched to a gene. The entire variable domain, with the rest obtained from reference TRBV30 and TRBJ2-2, is as follows: SQTIHQWPATLVQPVGSPLSLECTVEGTSNPNLYWYRQAAGRGLQLLFYSVGIGQISSEVPQNLSASRPQDRQFILSSKKLLLSDSGFYLCAWSATGVGELFFGEGSRLTVL.

The gene calls are TRBV7-9 and TRBJ2-5; 11 bases map to TRBD2. Germline V CDR1 and CDR2: SEHNR, FQNEAQ (reference sequence). There are 14 residues in the CDR3. V lost 2 bases, J lost 13 bases, and 9 bases stayed unmatched. The CDR3 bases are TGTGCCAGCAGCTTATCTAGCGGGGGGCCGATTCCGTACTTC. Its protein is CASSLSSGGPIPYF.

The CDR3 DNA reads as TGTGCCAGCCACGGGACGGGGGAATTCGGCTACACCTTC. Amino acid sequence: CASHGTGEFGYTF. This rearrangement joins TRBV28 to TRBJ1-2, with D perhaps matching TRBD1 (5 bases). Trimming took off 8 bases at V and 8 bases at J, with 18 bases between the two ends. This CDR3 is built from 13 residues. CDR1 and CDR2 (germline): MDHEN, SYDVKM.

The gene calls are TRBV19 and TRBJ1-2, with a weak D call TRBD1 (6 bases). The CDR3 has 15 residues. Germline V CDR1 and CDR2: LNHDA, SQIVND (reference sequence). Deletions cut 4 bases from V and 8 bases from J, with 20 bases between. DNA of the CDR3: TGTGCCAGTAGTACCCGGGACAACCGAAGTAAGGGCTACACCTTC. Amino acid sequence: CASSTRDNRSKGYTF.

The chain has TRBV2 and TRBJ2-4; 13 positions match TRBD2. V was clipped by 4 bases and J by 0 bases; unmatched bases: 12. This CDR3 spans 20 amino acids. The germline CDR1 and CDR2 sequences are SNHLY and FYNNEI. The CDR3 region has the DNA TGTGCCAGCAGTGTTCAGACTGGACTAGCGGGGGTACTAGCCAAAAACATTCAGTACTTC. As protein: CASSVQTGLAGVLAKNIQYF.

This clone has more than one count but fewer than ten. The chain employs TRBV19 and TRBJ2-2; 7 bases are shared with TRBD1. This CDR3 is built from 14 residues. V gave up 11 bases and J gave up 1 base; unmatched junction bases: 7. Germline V gene lookup returns CDR1 LNHDA and CDR2 SQIVND (reference sequence). CDR3: CACLRTGNTGELFF. CDR3 nucleotide sequence: TGTGCCTGCCTTAGGACAGGGAACACCGGGGAGCTGTTTTTT.

CDR3 residues: CASSLGTGRYEQYF. In nucleotides, the CDR3 is TGTGCCAGCAGCTTAGGGACAGGCAGGTACGAGCAGTACTTC. V is TRBV7-2 and J is TRBJ2-7; 7 positions agree with TRBD1. Trimming at V came to 1 base and at J to 4 bases, leaving 4 bases not matched to a gene. The CDR3 runs 14 residues. The germline CDR1 and CDR2 sequences are SGHTA and FQGNSA.

This rearrangement joins TRBV2 to TRBJ2-1, with D tentatively TRBD2 (5 bases). Germline CDR1 and CDR2: SNHLY and FYNNEI. V was trimmed by 3 bases and J by 6 bases, leaving 15 bases between them. The CDR3 sequence is 15 residues long. The CDR3 DNA reads TGTGCCAGCAGTGACCGACGGTCCCTAGCCAATGAGCAGTTCTTC. Its translation is CASSDRRSLANEQFF.

This chain links TRBV29-1 with TRBJ2-1; possible D gene TRBD2, 6 bases. Trimming removed 8 bases at V and 13 bases at J, with 18 bases between. This CDR3 spans 11 amino acids. CDR1 is SQVTM and CDR2 is ANQGSEA in the germline V gene. CDR3 coding DNA: TGCAGCCTGGAGGGGCTCGGGGTTCAGTTCTTC. The encoded protein is CSLEGLGVQFF.

In this sample, this clone turned up a few times. The J gene is TRBJ1-6, the V gene TRBV9; D call uncertain. Germline-derived CDR1 and CDR2 are SGDLS and YYNGEE. Trimming took 3 bases from V and 8 from J, leaving 15 bases between them. The CDR3 is made up of 15 amino acids. The chain's CDR3 is CASSAHDSEDSPLHF. The CDR3 DNA follows: TGTGCCAGCAGCGCACACGACTCAGAAGATTCACCCCTCCACTTT.